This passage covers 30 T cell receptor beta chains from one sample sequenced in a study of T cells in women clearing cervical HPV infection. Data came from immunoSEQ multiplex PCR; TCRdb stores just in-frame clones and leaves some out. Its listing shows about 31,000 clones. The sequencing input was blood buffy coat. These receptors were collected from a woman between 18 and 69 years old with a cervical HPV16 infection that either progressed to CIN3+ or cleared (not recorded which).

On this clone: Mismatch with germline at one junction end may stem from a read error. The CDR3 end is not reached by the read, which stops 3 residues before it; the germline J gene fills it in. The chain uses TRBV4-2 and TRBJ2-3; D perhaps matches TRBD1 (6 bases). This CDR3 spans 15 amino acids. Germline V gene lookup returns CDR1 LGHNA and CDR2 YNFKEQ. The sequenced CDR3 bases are TGCGCCAGCAGCCAAGAATGGGGGCTTGAAGATACG. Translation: CASSQEWGLEDT. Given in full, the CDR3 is CASSQEWGLEDTQYF.

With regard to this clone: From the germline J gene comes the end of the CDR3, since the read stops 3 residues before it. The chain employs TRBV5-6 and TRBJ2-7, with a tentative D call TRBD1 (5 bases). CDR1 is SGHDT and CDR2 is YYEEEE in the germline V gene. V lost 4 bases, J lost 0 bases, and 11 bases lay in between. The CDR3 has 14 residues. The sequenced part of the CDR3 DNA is TGTGCCAGCAGCCAAGCAGGGTTCTCCTACGAG. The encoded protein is CASSQAGFSYE. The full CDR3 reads CASSQAGFSYEQYF. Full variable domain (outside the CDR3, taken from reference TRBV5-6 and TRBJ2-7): DAGVTQSPTHLIKTRGQQVTLRCSPKSGHDTVSWYQQALGQGPQFIFQYYEEEERQRGNFPDRFSGHQFPNYSSELNVNALLLGDSALYLCASSQAGFSYEQYFGPGTRLTVT.

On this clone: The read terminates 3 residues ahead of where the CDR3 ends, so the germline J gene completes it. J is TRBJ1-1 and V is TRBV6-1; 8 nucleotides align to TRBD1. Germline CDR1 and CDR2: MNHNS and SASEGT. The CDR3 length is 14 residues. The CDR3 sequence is CASSDQHGQGRAFF. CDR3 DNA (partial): TGTGCCAGCAGTGATCAACACGGACAGGGAAGG.

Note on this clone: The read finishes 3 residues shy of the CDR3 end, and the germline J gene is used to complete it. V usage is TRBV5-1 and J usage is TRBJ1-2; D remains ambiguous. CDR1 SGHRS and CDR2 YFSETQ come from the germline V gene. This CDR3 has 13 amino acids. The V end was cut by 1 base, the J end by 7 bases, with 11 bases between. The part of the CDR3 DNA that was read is TGCGCCAGCAGCTTGAACCGCGCGTTTGGC. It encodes CASSLNRAFG. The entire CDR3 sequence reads CASSLNRAFGYTF.

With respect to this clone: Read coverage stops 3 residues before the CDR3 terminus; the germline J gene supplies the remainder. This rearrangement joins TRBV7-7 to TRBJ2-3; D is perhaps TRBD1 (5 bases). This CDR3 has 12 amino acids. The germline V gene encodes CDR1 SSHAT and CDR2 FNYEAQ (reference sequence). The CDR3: CASSPLQETQYF. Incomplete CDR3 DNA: TGTGCCAGCAGCCCGCTACAGGAGACG.

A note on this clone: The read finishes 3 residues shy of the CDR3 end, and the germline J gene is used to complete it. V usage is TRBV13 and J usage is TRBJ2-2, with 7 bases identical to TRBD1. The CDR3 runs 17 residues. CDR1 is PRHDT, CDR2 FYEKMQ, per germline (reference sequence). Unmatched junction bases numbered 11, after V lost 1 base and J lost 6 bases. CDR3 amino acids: CASSLVDRIYAAGELFF. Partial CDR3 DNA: TGTGCCAGCAGCTTAGTGGACAGGATTTATGCGGCCGGGGAG.

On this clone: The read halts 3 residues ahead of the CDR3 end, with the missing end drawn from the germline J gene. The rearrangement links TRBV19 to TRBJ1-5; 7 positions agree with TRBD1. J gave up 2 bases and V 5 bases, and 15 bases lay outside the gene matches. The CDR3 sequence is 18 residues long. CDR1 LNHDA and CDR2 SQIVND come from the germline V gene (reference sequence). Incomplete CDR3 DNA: TGTGCCAGTAGTCCATCCCCGACAGGGTGGAATGGCAATCAGCCC. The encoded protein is CASSPSPTGWNGNQP. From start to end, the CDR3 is CASSPSPTGWNGNQPQHF.

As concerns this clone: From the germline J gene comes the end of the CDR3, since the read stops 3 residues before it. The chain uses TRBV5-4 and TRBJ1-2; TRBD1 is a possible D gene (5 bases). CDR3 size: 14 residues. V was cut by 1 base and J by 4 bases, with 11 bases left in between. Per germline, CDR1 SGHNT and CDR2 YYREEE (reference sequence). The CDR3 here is CASSLSQVSYGYTF. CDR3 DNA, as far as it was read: TGTGCCAGCAGCTTGTCACAGGTTTCCTATGGC.

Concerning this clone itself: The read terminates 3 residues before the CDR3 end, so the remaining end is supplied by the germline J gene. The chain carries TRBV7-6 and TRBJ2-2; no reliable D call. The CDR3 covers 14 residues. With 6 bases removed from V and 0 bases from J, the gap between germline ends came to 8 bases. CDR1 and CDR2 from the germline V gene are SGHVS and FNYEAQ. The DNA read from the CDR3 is TGTGCCAGCAGGACTTCACCGAACACCGGGGAG. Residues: CASRTSPNTGE. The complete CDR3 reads CASRTSPNTGELFF. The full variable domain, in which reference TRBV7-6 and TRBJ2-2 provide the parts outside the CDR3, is GAGVSQSPRYKVTKRGQDVALRCDPISGHVSLYWYRQALGQGPEFLTYFNYEAQQDKSGLPNDRFSAERPEGSISTLTIQRTEQRDSAMYRCASRTSPNTGELFFGEGSRLTVL.

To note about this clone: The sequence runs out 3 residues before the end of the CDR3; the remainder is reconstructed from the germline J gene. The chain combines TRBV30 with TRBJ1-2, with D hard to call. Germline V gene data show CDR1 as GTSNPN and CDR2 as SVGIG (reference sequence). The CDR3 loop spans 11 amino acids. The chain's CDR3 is CAWSVGNDYTF. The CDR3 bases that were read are TGTGCCTGGAGCGTGGGCAATGAC.

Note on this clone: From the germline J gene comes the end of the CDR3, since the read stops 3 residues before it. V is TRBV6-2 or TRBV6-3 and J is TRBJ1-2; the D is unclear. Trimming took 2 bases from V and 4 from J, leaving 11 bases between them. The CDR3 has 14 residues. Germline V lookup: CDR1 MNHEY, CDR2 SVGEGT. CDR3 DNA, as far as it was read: TGTGCCAGCAGTTACGAAACAGACCCCTATGGC. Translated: CASSYETDPYG. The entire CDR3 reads CASSYETDPYGYTF.

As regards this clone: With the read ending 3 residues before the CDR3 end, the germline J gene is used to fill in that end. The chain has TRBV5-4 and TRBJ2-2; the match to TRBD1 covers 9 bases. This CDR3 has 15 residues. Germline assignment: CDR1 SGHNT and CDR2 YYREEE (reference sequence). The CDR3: CASSLGGQGGEKLFF. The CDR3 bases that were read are TGTGCCAGCAGCTTGGGGGGACAGGGAGGTGAAAAG. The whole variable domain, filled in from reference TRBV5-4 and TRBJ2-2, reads ETGVTQSPTHLIKTRGQQVTLRCSSQSGHNTVSWYQQALGQGPQFIFQYYREEENGRGNFPPRFSGLQFPNYSSELNVNALELDDSALYLCASSLGGQGGEKLFFGEGSRLTVL.

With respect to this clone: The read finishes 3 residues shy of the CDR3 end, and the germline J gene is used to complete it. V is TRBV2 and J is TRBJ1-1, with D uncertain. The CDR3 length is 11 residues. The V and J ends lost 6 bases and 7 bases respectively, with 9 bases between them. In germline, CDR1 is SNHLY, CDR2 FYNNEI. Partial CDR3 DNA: TGTGCCAGCAGCTACCGGTATGAA. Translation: CASSYRYE. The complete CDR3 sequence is CASSYRYEAFF.

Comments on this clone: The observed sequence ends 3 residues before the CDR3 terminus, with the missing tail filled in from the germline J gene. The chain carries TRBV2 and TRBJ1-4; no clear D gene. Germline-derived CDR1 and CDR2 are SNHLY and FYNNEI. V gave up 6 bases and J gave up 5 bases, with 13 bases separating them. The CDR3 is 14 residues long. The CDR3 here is CASRTPGRNEKLFF. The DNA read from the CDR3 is TGTGCCAGCAGGACCCCCGGCAGGAATGAAAAA.

CDR3: CASSLGWFGDSPLFF. The sequenced CDR3 bases are TGTGCCAGCAGCTTAGGATGGTTCGGGGATTCACCG. The J gene is TRBJ2-2, the V gene TRBV11-2, with TRBD2 as a possible D gene (5 bases). The CDR3 end is not reached by the read, which stops 3 residues before it; the germline J gene fills it in. The CDR3 runs to 15 residues. Germline values: CDR1 SGHAT, CDR2 FQNNGV. Drawing the rest from reference TRBV11-2 and TRBJ2-2, the complete variable domain is EAGVAQSPRYKIIEKRQSVAFWCNPISGHATLYWYQQILGQGPKLLIQFQNNGVVDDSQLPKDRFSAERLKGVDSTLKIQPAKLEDSAVYLCASSLGWFGDSPLFFGEGSRLTVL.

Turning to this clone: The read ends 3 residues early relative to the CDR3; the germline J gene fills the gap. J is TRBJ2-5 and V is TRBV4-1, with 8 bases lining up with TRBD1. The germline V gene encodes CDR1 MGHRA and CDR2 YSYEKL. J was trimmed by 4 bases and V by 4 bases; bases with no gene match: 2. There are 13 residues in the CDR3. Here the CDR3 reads CASSPTGAETQYF. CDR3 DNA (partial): TGCGCCAGCAGCCCGACAGGGGCAGAGACC.

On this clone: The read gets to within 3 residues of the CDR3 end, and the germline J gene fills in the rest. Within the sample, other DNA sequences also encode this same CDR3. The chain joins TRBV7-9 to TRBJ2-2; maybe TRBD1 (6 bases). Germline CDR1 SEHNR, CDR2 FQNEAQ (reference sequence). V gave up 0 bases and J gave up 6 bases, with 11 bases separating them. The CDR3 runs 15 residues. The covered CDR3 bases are TGTGCCAGCAGCTTAGCCGACAGGCTCCCCGGGGAG. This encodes CASSLADRLPGE. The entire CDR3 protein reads CASSLADRLPGELFF.

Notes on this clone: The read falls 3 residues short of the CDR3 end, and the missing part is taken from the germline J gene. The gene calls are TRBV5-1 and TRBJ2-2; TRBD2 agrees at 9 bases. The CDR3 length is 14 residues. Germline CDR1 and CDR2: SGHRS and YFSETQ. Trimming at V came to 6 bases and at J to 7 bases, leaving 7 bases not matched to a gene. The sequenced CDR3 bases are TGCGCCAGCAATAGCGGGGGAGTAAGCGGGGAG. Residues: CASNSGGVSGE. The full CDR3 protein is CASNSGGVSGELFF.

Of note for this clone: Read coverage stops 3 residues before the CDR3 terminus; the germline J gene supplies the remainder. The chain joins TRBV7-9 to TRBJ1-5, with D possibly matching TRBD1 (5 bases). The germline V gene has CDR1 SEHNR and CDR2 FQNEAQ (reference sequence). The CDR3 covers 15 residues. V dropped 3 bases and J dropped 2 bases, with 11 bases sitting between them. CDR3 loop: CASSLLGVGNQPQHF. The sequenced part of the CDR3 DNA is TGTGCCAGCAGCTTGCTAGGGGTAGGCAATCAGCCC. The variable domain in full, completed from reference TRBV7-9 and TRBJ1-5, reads DTGVSQNPRHKITKRGQNVTFRCDPISEHNRLYWYRQTLGQGPEFLTYFQNEAQLEKSRLLSDRFSAERPKGSFSTLEIQRTEQGDSAMYLCASSLLGVGNQPQHFGDGTRLSIL.

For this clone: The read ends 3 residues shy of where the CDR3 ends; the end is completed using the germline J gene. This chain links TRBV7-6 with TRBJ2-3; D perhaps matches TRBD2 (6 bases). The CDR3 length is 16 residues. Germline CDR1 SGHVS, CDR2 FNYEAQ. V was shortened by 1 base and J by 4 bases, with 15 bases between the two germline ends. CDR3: CASSLGGVSGSDTQYF. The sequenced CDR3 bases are TGTGCCAGCAGCTTAGGCGGGGTCTCGGGATCAGATACG.

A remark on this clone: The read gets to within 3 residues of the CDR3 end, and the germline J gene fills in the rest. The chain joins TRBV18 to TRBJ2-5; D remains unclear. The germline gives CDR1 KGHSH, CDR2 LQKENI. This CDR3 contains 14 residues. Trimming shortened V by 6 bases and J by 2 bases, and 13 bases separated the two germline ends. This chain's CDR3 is CASSPEHPQETQYF. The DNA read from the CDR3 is TGTGCCAGCTCCCCAGAACACCCACAAGAGACC.

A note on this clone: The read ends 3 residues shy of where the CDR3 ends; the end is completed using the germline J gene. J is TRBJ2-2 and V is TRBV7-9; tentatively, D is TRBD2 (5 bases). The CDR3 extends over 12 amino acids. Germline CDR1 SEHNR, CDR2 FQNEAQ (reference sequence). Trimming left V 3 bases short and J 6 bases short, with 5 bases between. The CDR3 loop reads CASSFGAGELFF. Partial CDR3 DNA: TGTGCCAGCAGCTTCGGGGCCGGGGAG.

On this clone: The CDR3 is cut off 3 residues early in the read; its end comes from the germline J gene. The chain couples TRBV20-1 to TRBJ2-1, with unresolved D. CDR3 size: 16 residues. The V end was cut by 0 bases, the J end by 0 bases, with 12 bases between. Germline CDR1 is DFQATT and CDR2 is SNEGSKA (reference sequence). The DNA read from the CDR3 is TGCAGTGCTAGAGATGTGGGCAGAAGCTCCTACAATGAG. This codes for CSARDVGRSSYNE. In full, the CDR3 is CSARDVGRSSYNEQFF.

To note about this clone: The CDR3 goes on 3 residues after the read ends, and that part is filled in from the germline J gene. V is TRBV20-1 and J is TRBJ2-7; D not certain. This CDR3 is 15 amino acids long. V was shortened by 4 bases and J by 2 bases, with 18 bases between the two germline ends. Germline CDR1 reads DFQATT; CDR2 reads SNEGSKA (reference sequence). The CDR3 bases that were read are TGCAGTGCTAAGGCCCCGGGTAGGAAAGCCTACGAG. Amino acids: CSAKAPGRKAYE. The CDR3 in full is CSAKAPGRKAYEQYF.

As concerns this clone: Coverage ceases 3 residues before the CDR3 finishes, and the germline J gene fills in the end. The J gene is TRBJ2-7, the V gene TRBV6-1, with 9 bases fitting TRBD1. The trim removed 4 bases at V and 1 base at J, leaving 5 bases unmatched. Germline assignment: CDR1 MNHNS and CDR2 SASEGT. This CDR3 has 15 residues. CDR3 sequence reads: CASSGAGQGSYEQYF. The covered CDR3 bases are TGTGCCAGCAGTGGGGCGGGACAGGGTTCCTACGAG.

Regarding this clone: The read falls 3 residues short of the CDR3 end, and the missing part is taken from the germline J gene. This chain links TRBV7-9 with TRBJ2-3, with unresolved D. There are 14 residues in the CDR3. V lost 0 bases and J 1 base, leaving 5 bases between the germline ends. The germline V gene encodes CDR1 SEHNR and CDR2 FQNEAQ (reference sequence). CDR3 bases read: TGTGCCAGCAGCTTAGCTTTAGGCACAGATACG. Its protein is CASSLALGTDT. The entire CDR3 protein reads CASSLALGTDTQYF.

CDR3 DNA (partial): TGTGCCAGCTCACCATATGGGACAGGGGATACCACTGAA. Residues: CASSPYGTGDTTE. The whole CDR3 reads CASSPYGTGDTTEAFF. The rearrangement joins TRBV18 to TRBJ1-1, with 10 nucleotides matching TRBD1. The read terminates 3 residues before the CDR3 end, so the remaining end is supplied by the germline J gene. Per the germline V gene, CDR1 is KGHSH and CDR2 is LQKENI. Trimming at V came to 2 bases and at J to 4 bases, leaving 7 bases not matched to a gene. The CDR3 extends over 16 amino acids.

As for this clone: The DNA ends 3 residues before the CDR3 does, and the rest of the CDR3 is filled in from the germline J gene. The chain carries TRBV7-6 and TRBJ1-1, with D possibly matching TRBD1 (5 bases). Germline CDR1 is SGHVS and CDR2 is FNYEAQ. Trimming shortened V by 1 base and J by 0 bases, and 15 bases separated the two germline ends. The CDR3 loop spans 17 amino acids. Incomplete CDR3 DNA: TGTGCCAGCAGCTTAGGGACCGGGACTCACATGAACACTGAA. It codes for CASSLGTGTHMNTE. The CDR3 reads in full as CASSLGTGTHMNTEAFF. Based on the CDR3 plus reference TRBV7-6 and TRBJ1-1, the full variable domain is GAGVSQSPRYKVTKRGQDVALRCDPISGHVSLYWYRQALGQGPEFLTYFNYEAQQDKSGLPNDRFSAERPEGSISTLTIQRTEQRDSAMYRCASSLGTGTHMNTEAFFGQGTRLTVV.

CDR3 sequence reads: CASTPDTNEKLFF. The covered CDR3 bases are TGTGCCAGCACCCCGGACACTAATGAAAAG. J is TRBJ2-2 and V is TRBV7-9; a possible D gene is TRBD1 (5 bases). The read comes to an end 3 residues before the CDR3 does, leaving the germline J gene to fill in the end. This CDR3 has 13 amino acids. CDR1 SEHNR and CDR2 FQNEAQ come from the germline V gene (reference sequence).

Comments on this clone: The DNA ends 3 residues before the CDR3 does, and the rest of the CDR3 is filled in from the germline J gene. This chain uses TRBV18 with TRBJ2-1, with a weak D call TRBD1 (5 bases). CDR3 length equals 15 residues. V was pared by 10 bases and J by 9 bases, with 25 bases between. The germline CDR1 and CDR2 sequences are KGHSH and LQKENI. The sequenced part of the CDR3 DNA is TGTGCCACCCCTCTCCCCCAGGCCCAGGGCGGTGAG. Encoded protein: CATPLPQAQGGE. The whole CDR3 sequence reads CATPLPQAQGGEQFF.